The clone carrying this T cell receptor (beta chain) was counted ten times or more. Antigen: not known. The junction does not match germline at one end; this may be a read error. TCRdb analysed the RT-PCR reads with MiXCR anew, one entry per CDR3 protein. Of over 650,000 distinct CDR3 sequences in the sample, 18% are singletons; the top ten hold around 9.9%. These data belong to a study of response to subunit inactivated influenza vaccine. Findings and limits, study-wide: With each seasonal influenza vaccination, the authors suggested, few new T cells are recruited.

Per germline, CDR1 SGHRS and CDR2 YFSETQ. This CDR3 comprises 14 residues. The sequence was obtained from a man aged 50 or older who received an inactivated influenza vaccine. Sequencing used PBMCs from blood, obtained more than 4 days after vaccination. The chain is built from TRBV5-1 and TRBJ2-2; D uncertain. The CDR3 DNA is TGTGCCAGCAGCTTAGCAGTGAACACCGGGGAGCTGTTTTTT. Amino acids: CASSLAVNTGELFF.